The 26 T cell receptor beta chains presented below share a single source sample, sequenced in a study of blood T cell repertoires in COVID-19. Here immunoSEQ multiplex PCR was the method, and the copy in TCRdb shows in-frame clones only, minus some. The sample records over 250,000 clones, about 88% being singletons. Sequenced material: PBMCs or T cells enriched from blood (not recorded which). The receptors shown here come from a woman aged 45 to 65 who had recovered from COVID-19.

The rearrangement links TRBV7-8 to TRBJ1-5; D unclear. With 5 bases removed from V and 0 bases from J, the gap between germline ends came to 14 bases. Germline CDR1 and CDR2: SGHVS and FQNEAQ. The length of the CDR3 is 16 residues. The CDR3 DNA reads TGTGCCAGCAGCCCACTCGGGGTAGTTAGCAATCAGCCCCAGCATTTT. Translating it yields CASSPLGVVSNQPQHF. The full variable domain, rest sourced from reference TRBV7-8 and TRBJ1-5, is GAGVSQSPRYKVAKRGQDVALRCDPISGHVSLFWYQQALGQGPEFLTYFQNEAQLDKSGLPSDRFFAERPEGSVSTLKIQRTQQEDSAVYLCASSPLGVVSNQPQHFGDGTRLSIL.

This clone was found a few times. CDR3 protein: CASSQREVNTGELFF. In DNA form, the CDR3 reads TGTGCCAGCAGTCAGCGGGAGGTGAACACCGGGGAGCTGTTTTTT. The gene calls are TRBV6-2 or TRBV6-3 and TRBJ2-2; TRBD2 matches at 9 bases. Germline V gene lookup returns CDR1 MNHEY and CDR2 SVGEGT. CDR3 length: 15 amino acids. V lost 5 bases and J lost 1; bases outside the gene matches: 2.

This chain uses TRBV6-5 with TRBJ1-2; TRBD1 aligns across 9 bases. Trimming at V came to 7 bases and at J to 2 bases, leaving 5 bases not matched to a gene. Germline V gene sequence: CDR1 MNHEY, CDR2 SVGAGI. The CDR3 sequence is 14 residues long. The CDR3 reads CASKTGGGNYGYTF. The CDR3 DNA reads TGTGCCAGCAAAACAGGGGGCGGGAACTATGGCTACACCTTC.

This chain connects TRBV7-2 to TRBJ1-5; 7 bases agree with TRBD1. Germline V gives CDR1 SGHTA, CDR2 FQGNSA. V was pared by 2 bases and J by 4 bases, with 2 bases of the junction left unmatched. The CDR3 length is 14 residues. CDR3 nucleotide sequence: TGTGCCAGCAGCTTAAACAGGGGTAATCAGCCCCAGCATTTT. It codes for CASSLNRGNQPQHF.

The CDR3 loop reads CASSSSGDPSGANVLTF. CDR3 coding DNA: TGTGCCAGCAGTTCGTCAGGGGACCCCTCTGGGGCCAACGTCCTGACTTTC. V usage is TRBV28 and J usage is TRBJ2-6, with TRBD1 as a possible D gene (6 bases). Trimming left V 4 bases short and J 0 bases short, with 13 bases between. Looked up from germline, CDR1 is MDHEN and CDR2 is SYDVKM. The CDR3 loop spans 17 amino acids.

The V gene is TRBV28, the J gene TRBJ2-7; 7 nucleotides line up with TRBD1. V was clipped by 7 bases and J by 0 bases; unmatched bases: 3. This CDR3 is built from 13 residues. Per germline, CDR1 MDHEN and CDR2 SYDVKM. CDR3 protein: CASTAGGSYEQYF. DNA for the CDR3: TGTGCCAGCACCGCAGGGGGCTCCTACGAGCAGTACTTC.

This sequence joins TRBV9 and TRBJ2-2; TRBD2 agrees at 8 bases. Germline V gene sequence: CDR1 SGDLS, CDR2 YYNGEE. This CDR3 region has 17 residues. V lost 0 bases to trimming and J lost 5 bases; unmatched junction nucleotides: 9. In DNA, the CDR3 is TGTGCCAGCAGCGTAGCCGTGGCTAGCGGGTCTACCGGGGAGCTGTTTTTT. This translates into CASSVAVASGSTGELFF.

The chain uses TRBV9 and TRBJ2-7, with 9 bases that match TRBD1. The CDR3 runs 15 residues. V dropped 4 bases and J dropped 7; count of bases not matched to a gene: 12. Germline V gene data show CDR1 as SGDLS and CDR2 as YYNGEE. The CDR3 spells CASSPSGQGLHEQYF. The CDR3, as DNA: TGTGCCAGCAGCCCCTCGGGACAGGGACTTCATGAGCAGTACTTC.

The chain joins TRBV5-4 to TRBJ2-7; the match to TRBD1 covers 8 bases. The length of the CDR3 is 15 residues. With 4 bases clipped from V and 1 base from J, the junction kept 7 bases outside the gene matches. Germline V CDR1 and CDR2: SGHNT, YYREEE (reference sequence). The CDR3 is CASSLLGQVSYEQYF. In nucleotides, the CDR3 is TGTGCCAGCAGCCTGCTGGGACAGGTGTCCTACGAGCAGTACTTC.

This sequence joins TRBV18 and TRBJ2-2, with D maybe TRBD2 (5 bases). The germline V gene encodes CDR1 KGHSH and CDR2 LQKENI. The CDR3 runs to 16 residues. The V gene lost 5 bases and the J gene lost 0 bases, with 13 bases spanning the gap. The chain's CDR3 is CASSADLAANTGELFF. In DNA, the CDR3 is TGTGCCAGCTCAGCCGATCTAGCTGCGAACACCGGGGAGCTGTTTTTT. Drawing the rest from reference TRBV18 and TRBJ2-2, the complete variable domain is NAGVMQNPRHLVRRRGQEARLRCSPMKGHSHVYWYRQLPEEGLKFMVYLQKENIIDESGMPKERFSAEFPKEGPSILRIQQVVRGDSAAYFCASSADLAANTGELFFGEGSRLTVL.

CDR3 sequence: CASSLWGAGANVLTF. The CDR3 DNA reads TGTGCCAGCAGCTTATGGGGAGCTGGGGCCAACGTCCTGACTTTC. The chain couples TRBV7-9 to TRBJ2-6; possibly TRBD2 for D (5 bases). V was cut by 2 bases and J by 2 bases, with 7 bases left in between. The CDR3 extends over 15 amino acids. Germline lookup yields CDR1 SEHNR and CDR2 FQNEAQ (reference sequence).

V gene TRBV9 combines with J gene TRBJ1-6, with 9 positions matching TRBD1. The germline V gene has CDR1 SGDLS and CDR2 YYNGEE. After removal of 0 bases from V and 10 bases from J, the junction contained 5 bases not matched to a gene. The CDR3 runs 15 residues. CDR3 protein: CASSVDRGRDSPLHF. The CDR3, as DNA: TGTGCCAGCAGCGTAGACAGGGGGCGCGACTCACCCCTCCACTTT.

This clone has just a few counts. The J gene is TRBJ1-2, the V gene TRBV16; 8 bases agree with TRBD1. In germline, CDR1 is KGHSY, CDR2 FQNENV. The J segment lost 0 bases and the V segment lost 3 bases, leaving 6 bases of the junction unmatched. CDR3 size: 16 residues. This chain's CDR3 is CASSQDGQGTNYGYTF. DNA of the CDR3: TGTGCCAGCAGCCAGGACGGACAGGGCACTAACTATGGCTACACCTTC.

The chain combines TRBV9 with TRBJ1-1, with D perhaps TRBD1 (5 bases). The germline V gene has CDR1 SGDLS and CDR2 YYNGEE. This CDR3 contains 15 residues. V was clipped by 0 bases and J by 1 base, with 10 bases between them. The DNA for the CDR3 is TGTGCCAGCAGCGTAGCTCAGGGTCCGAACACTGAAGCTTTCTTT. It yields the protein CASSVAQGPNTEAFF.

This CDR3 reads CSVAGARYGYTF. The DNA of the CDR3 is TGCAGCGTTGCAGGGGCCAGATATGGCTACACCTTC. The gene calls are TRBV29-1 and TRBJ1-2, with D perhaps matching TRBD1 (6 bases). CDR1 SQVTM and CDR2 ANQGSEA come from the germline V gene. CDR3 length: 12 residues. Deletions cut 4 bases from V and 5 bases from J, with 11 bases between.

The genes are TRBV5-1 and TRBJ1-4; D might be TRBD1 (5 bases). Between the trimmed V and J ends, which lost 6 bases and 6 bases, there was a span of 18 bases. There are 15 residues in the CDR3. The V gene's germline CDR1 is SGHRS and CDR2 YFSETQ. The CDR3 nucleotides are TGCGCCAGCACCTCCGGGGGGTCTTGGGATGAAAAACTGTTTTTT. Translation: CASTSGGSWDEKLFF.

This chain connects TRBV4-2 to TRBJ2-3; the D is unclear. V was cut by 1 base and J by 2 bases, with 7 bases left in between. CDR1 and CDR2 (germline): LGHNA, YNFKEQ. The CDR3 is 14 residues long. Here the CDR3 DNA reads TGTGCCAGCAGCCAAGCACAGATCACAGATACGCAGTATTTT. Amino acids: CASSQAQITDTQYF.

The chain joins TRBV7-2 to TRBJ2-4, with a possible D match to TRBD1 (6 bases). CDR3 length: 13 amino acids. Germline CDR1 reads SGHTA; CDR2 reads FQGNSA. The germline V and J ends were trimmed by 1 base and 6 bases, with 7 bases remaining between them. This CDR3 reads CASSLDRANIQYF. Written as DNA, the CDR3 is TGTGCCAGCAGCTTAGACAGGGCAAACATTCAGTACTTC.

This rearrangement joins TRBV7-2 to TRBJ1-3, with D perhaps matching TRBD1 (6 bases). V dropped 10 bases and J dropped 4 bases, with 8 bases sitting between them. The CDR3 spans 11 residues. CDR1 SGHTA and CDR2 FQGNSA come from the germline V gene. The CDR3 region is CATRGGNTIYF. Written as DNA, the CDR3 is TGTGCCACCAGGGGCGGAAACACCATATATTTT.

The rearrangement uses TRBV14 and TRBJ2-7; no clear D. Trimming cost V 1 base and J 1 base, with 5 bases left between them. The length of the CDR3 is 13 residues. Germline values: CDR1 SGHDN, CDR2 FVKESK. The CDR3 reads CASSQVQSYEQYF. In DNA form, the CDR3 reads TGTGCCAGCAGCCAAGTACAGTCCTACGAGCAGTACTTC.

The chain is built from TRBV5-1 and TRBJ1-1, with D maybe TRBD1 (5 bases). Germline V gene sequence: CDR1 SGHRS, CDR2 YFSETQ. V shed 0 bases and J shed 4 bases, with 13 bases lying between them. The CDR3 loop spans 15 amino acids. The CDR3 region has the DNA TGCGCCAGCAGCTTGGTTCAGGGACTGGGCACTGAAGCTTTCTTT. Amino acid sequence: CASSLVQGLGTEAFF. The complete variable domain, with remaining parts taken from reference TRBV5-1 and TRBJ1-1, reads KAGVTQTPRYLIKTRGQQVTLSCSPISGHRSVSWYQQTPGQGLQFLFEYFSETQRNKGNFPGRFSGRQFSNSRSEMNVSTLELGDSALYLCASSLVQGLGTEAFFGQGTRLTVV.

In this sample, this clone turned up once. The chain couples TRBV19 to TRBJ2-2, with 7 nucleotides matching TRBD2. The trim removed 3 bases at V and 7 bases at J, leaving 8 bases unmatched. The CDR3 is 15 residues long. CDR1 is LNHDA and CDR2 is SQIVND in the germline V gene (reference sequence). The CDR3 coding sequence is TGTGCCAGTAGTATTCTAGCGGCACCCGGCGGGGAGCTGTTTTTT. Its protein product is CASSILAAPGGELFF.

J is TRBJ2-5 and V is TRBV7-3; no clear D gene. CDR1 is SGHTA, CDR2 FQGTGA, per germline. V was shortened by 5 bases and J by 7 bases, with 11 bases between the two germline ends. This CDR3 is built from 12 residues. The CDR3 here is CASSPGEATQYF. CDR3 in DNA: TGTGCCAGCAGCCCGGGTGAAGCGACCCAGTACTTC.

This chain links TRBV29-1 with TRBJ1-3, with TRBD1 matching 7 bases. Germline assignment: CDR1 SQVTM and CDR2 ANQGSEA. The CDR3 covers 15 residues. J was trimmed by 0 bases and V by 6 bases; bases with no gene match: 8. The CDR3 DNA reads TGCAGCGTAGCGCCGGGACAGAGCTCTGGAAACACCATATATTTT. Translating gives CSVAPGQSSGNTIYF.

This chain joins TRBV6-1 and TRBJ1-1, with 10 positions matching TRBD1. This CDR3 has 14 residues. V dropped 3 bases and J dropped 4; count of bases not matched to a gene: 2. The germline gives CDR1 MNHNS, CDR2 SASEGT. The CDR3 region is CASSETGGVTEAFF. Written as DNA, the CDR3 is TGTGCCAGCAGTGAGACAGGGGGCGTCACTGAAGCTTTCTTT.

The rearrangement links TRBV18 to TRBJ2-1, with TRBD2 matching over 8 bases. The germline V gene encodes CDR1 KGHSH and CDR2 LQKENI. V shed 8 bases and J 4 bases; nucleotides not matched to a gene: 10. The CDR3 runs 15 residues. CDR3 region: CASTSKRESYNEQFF. In DNA form, the CDR3 reads TGTGCCAGCACCTCAAAGCGGGAGTCTTACAATGAGCAGTTCTTC.